The 32 T cell receptor beta chains given below trace back to one sample, sequenced in a study of blood T cell repertoires in COVID-19. Profiled with immunoSEQ multiplex PCR; TCRdb holds only in-frame clones, not every one. The sample includes a few hundred thousand clones, 80% to 85% of them seen just once. Input material: peripheral blood. These receptors were collected from a woman younger than 35 with acute or convalescent COVID-19.

V usage is TRBV11-2 and J usage is TRBJ1-4, with 11 bases identical to TRBD1. From germline, CDR1 is SGHAT and CDR2 FQNNGV. Unmatched junction bases numbered 4, after V lost 5 bases and J lost 2 bases. The CDR3 covers 16 residues. CDR3 loop: CASSRTGGGTNEKLFF. The CDR3, as DNA: TGTGCCAGCAGCCGGACAGGGGGCGGGACTAATGAAAAACTGTTTTTT.

As regards this clone: Other DNA sequences from this sample encode an identical CDR3 as well. This chain joins TRBV2 and TRBJ2-7; D is unclear. Trimming stripped 1 base from V and 4 bases from J, with 5 bases between. Germline CDR1 is SNHLY and CDR2 is FYNNEI. The CDR3 runs 12 residues. CDR3 loop: CASSEGAYEQYF. The CDR3 nucleotides read TGTGCCAGCAGTGAAGGAGCTTACGAGCAGTACTTC.

The chain is built from TRBV7-6 and TRBJ1-2, with TRBD1 matching 7 bases. With 5 bases clipped from V and 2 bases from J, the junction kept 11 bases outside the gene matches. Germline CDR1 SGHVS, CDR2 FNYEAQ. The CDR3 spans 16 residues. CDR3 DNA sequence: TGTGCCAGCAGCCTCGGGACAGTTAAACTCAACTATGGCTACACCTTC. Amino acids: CASSLGTVKLNYGYTF.

This chain joins TRBV6-5 and TRBJ1-1, with 9 bases lining up with TRBD1. Germline V lookup: CDR1 MNHEY, CDR2 SVGAGI. The CDR3 is 14 amino acids. V lost 7 bases and J lost 4; bases outside the gene matches: 7. The CDR3 region is CASTQATGGTEAFF. Written as DNA, the CDR3 is TGTGCCAGCACCCAAGCGACAGGGGGCACTGAAGCTTTCTTT.

The chain carries TRBV9 and TRBJ2-7, with a weak D call TRBD1 (5 bases). The V and J ends lost 0 bases and 2 bases respectively, with 9 bases between them. From germline, CDR1 is SGDLS and CDR2 YYNGEE. The CDR3 loop spans 14 amino acids. CDR3 DNA sequence: TGTGCCAGCAGCGTAGGCCAGGGCGCCTACGAGCAGTACTTC. The encoded protein is CASSVGQGAYEQYF.

This rearrangement joins TRBV24-1 to TRBJ1-1; 7 nucleotides align to TRBD1. The length of the CDR3 is 15 residues. V shed 4 bases, J shed 0 bases, and the junction held 4 bases outside the gene matches. The germline gives CDR1 KGHDR, CDR2 SFDVKD. The DNA for the CDR3 is TGTGCCACCAGTGACGGGGACAGAATGAACACTGAAGCTTTCTTT. Protein product: CATSDGDRMNTEAFF.

Comment on this clone: This sample includes further DNA sequences coding for the same CDR3. V usage is TRBV7-9 and J usage is TRBJ2-7, with D possibly being TRBD2 (5 bases). Germline V gene lookup returns CDR1 SEHNR and CDR2 FQNEAQ (reference sequence). This CDR3 has 12 amino acids. V dropped 2 bases and J dropped 4 bases, with 6 bases sitting between them. The CDR3 sequence is CASSLRGYEQYF. In nucleotides, the CDR3 is TGTGCCAGCAGCTTACGGGGATACGAGCAGTACTTC.

The V gene is TRBV28, the J gene TRBJ1-5; the match to TRBD1 covers 8 bases. The length of the CDR3 is 14 residues. Germline CDR1 reads MDHEN; CDR2 reads SYDVKM. The junction had 8 bases not matched to a gene; V was cut back by 8 bases and J by 5 bases. The CDR3, as DNA: TGTGCCAGCGGACAGGGAAATTGGGATCAGCCCCAGCATTTT. Translating it yields CASGQGNWDQPQHF.

CDR3 sequence: CASRRGAYNEQFF. The CDR3 coding sequence is TGTGCCAGCAGACGGGGGGCCTACAATGAGCAGTTCTTC. V usage is TRBV4-2 and J usage is TRBJ2-1, with 7 bases lining up with TRBD2. V was pared by 6 bases and J by 2 bases, with 1 base of the junction left unmatched. Germline V gene data show CDR1 as LGHNA and CDR2 as YNFKEQ. The CDR3 loop spans 13 amino acids.

The chain uses TRBV5-4 and TRBJ2-5; TRBD2 matches 8 bases. Trimming cost V 2 bases and J 2 bases; bases outside gene matches: 5. The CDR3 totals 15 residues. Germline V gene sequence: CDR1 SGHNT, CDR2 YYREEE (reference sequence). In DNA, the CDR3 is TGTGCCAGCAGCTTCCGTTTAGCGGGACAAGAGACCCAGTACTTC. Translated, it gives CASSFRLAGQETQYF. Together with reference TRBV5-4 and TRBJ2-5, the CDR3 gives the full variable domain: ETGVTQSPTHLIKTRGQQVTLRCSSQSGHNTVSWYQQALGQGPQFIFQYYREEENGRGNFPPRFSGLQFPNYSSELNVNALELDDSALYLCASSFRLAGQETQYFGPGTRLLVL.

The chain has TRBV4-1 and TRBJ1-4, with TRBD1 as a possible D gene (5 bases). The germline gives CDR1 MGHRA, CDR2 YSYEKL. The V end was cut by 5 bases, the J end by 7 bases, with 20 bases between. This CDR3 region has 16 residues. CDR3 in amino acids: CASSWSSGGPGEKLFF. CDR3 nucleotide sequence: TGCGCCAGCAGCTGGTCCTCGGGGGGACCCGGTGAAAAACTGTTTTTT.

The chain uses TRBV6-4 and TRBJ2-7, with 9 bases lining up with TRBD1. The V segment lost 2 bases and the J segment 6 bases; nucleotides outside the gene matches: 11. Germline V gene sequence: CDR1 MRHNA, CDR2 SNTAGT. CDR3 length: 16 amino acids. The DNA of the CDR3 is TGTGCCAGCAGTGACCTTCCTGACAGGGGGAAAGCCGAGCAGTACTTC. As protein: CASSDLPDRGKAEQYF.

The chain carries TRBV4-2 and TRBJ1-2; possible D gene TRBD1, 5 bases. The V gene lost 1 base and the J gene lost 5 bases, with 8 bases spanning the gap. The CDR3 spans 13 residues. CDR1 is LGHNA and CDR2 is YNFKEQ in the germline V gene. This chain's CDR3 is CASSQAGVYGYTF. The CDR3 coding sequence is TGTGCCAGCAGCCAAGCGGGGGTTTATGGCTACACCTTC.

This clone was observed once. The CDR3 region is CASSDGLAGAYSYEQYF. CDR3 nucleotides: TGTGCCAGCAGTGACGGGCTAGCGGGCGCCTACTCCTACGAGCAGTACTTC. The gene calls are TRBV25-1 and TRBJ2-7, with 8 bases that match TRBD2. Germline CDR1 and CDR2: MGHDK and SYGVNS. J was trimmed by 0 bases and V by 3 bases; bases with no gene match: 10. The CDR3 has 17 amino acids.

This clone appeared a single time. The J gene is TRBJ1-5, the V gene TRBV12-3 or TRBV12-4; D is possibly TRBD1 (6 bases). The germline V and J ends were trimmed by 8 bases and 7 bases, with 15 bases remaining between them. The length of the CDR3 is 13 residues. CDR3 DNA sequence: TGTGCCAGCCGAATAGGGGGATGGCAGCCCCAGCATTTT. Protein sequence: CASRIGGWQPQHF.

The J gene is TRBJ2-5, the V gene TRBV5-4; tentatively, D is TRBD2 (5 bases). CDR1 and CDR2 (germline): SGHNT, YYREEE (reference sequence). The germline V and J ends were trimmed by 3 bases and 7 bases, with 7 bases remaining between them. This CDR3 has 11 residues. The CDR3, as DNA: TGTGCCAGCAGCTGGAGCGGGACCCAGTACTTC. It translates to CASSWSGTQYF.

The CDR3 DNA reads as TGCGCCAGCAGTCACCCCTACCTTAGACTAGCGGCCAAAAGCACAGATACGCAGTATTTT. Its protein is CASSHPYLRLAAKSTDTQYF. The chain combines TRBV23-1 with TRBJ2-3, with 9 nucleotides matching TRBD2. Being an ORF, TRBV23-1 has a function that is uncertain. This CDR3 is 20 amino acids long. V lost 3 bases, J lost 0 bases, and 16 bases stayed unmatched.

The J gene is TRBJ2-3, the V gene TRBV11-2; 7 positions match TRBD2. V dropped 4 bases and J dropped 6; count of bases not matched to a gene: 4. CDR1 and CDR2 from the germline V gene are SGHAT and FQNNGV. The CDR3 covers 13 residues. The CDR3 DNA reads TGTGCCAGCAGCTCGACTAGCTGGGATACGCAGTATTTT. Translating it yields CASSSTSWDTQYF. Based on the CDR3 plus reference TRBV11-2 and TRBJ2-3, the full variable domain is EAGVAQSPRYKIIEKRQSVAFWCNPISGHATLYWYQQILGQGPKLLIQFQNNGVVDDSQLPKDRFSAERLKGVDSTLKIQPAKLEDSAVYLCASSSTSWDTQYFGPGTRLTVL.

The chain employs TRBV7-9 and TRBJ1-5; no firm D call. The V gene lost 3 bases and the J gene lost 9 bases, with 12 bases spanning the gap. There are 13 residues in the CDR3. The germline CDR1 and CDR2 sequences are SEHNR and FQNEAQ (reference sequence). The DNA for the CDR3 is TGTGCCAGCAGCTTGATAGGAGAAGGGCCCCAGCATTTT. It codes for CASSLIGEGPQHF. The whole variable domain, filled in from reference TRBV7-9 and TRBJ1-5, reads DTGVSQNPRHKITKRGQNVTFRCDPISEHNRLYWYRQTLGQGPEFLTYFQNEAQLEKSRLLSDRFSAERPKGSFSTLEIQRTEQGDSAMYLCASSLIGEGPQHFGDGTRLSIL.

Only one count was recorded for this clone. The chain uses TRBV19 and TRBJ1-1, with 9 bases lining up with TRBD1. CDR1 is LNHDA, CDR2 SQIVND, per germline (reference sequence). The junction had 13 bases not matched to a gene; V was cut back by 4 bases and J by 4 bases. The CDR3 has 17 amino acids. CDR3: CASSTGQGPRGVTEAFF. CDR3 DNA: TGTGCCAGTAGTACAGGACAGGGGCCGCGTGGTGTCACTGAAGCTTTCTTT.

This clone was observed a handful of times. The chain uses TRBV27 and TRBJ2-1, with TRBD1 as a possible D gene (6 bases). The germline V gene encodes CDR1 MNHEY and CDR2 SMNVEV (reference sequence). The CDR3 runs to 14 residues. The germline V and J ends were trimmed by 5 bases and 2 bases, with 10 bases remaining between them. CDR3 bases: TGTGCCAGCAGTCGATGGACAGCCTACAATGAGCAGTTCTTC. Translated: CASSRWTAYNEQFF.

This clone was counted between two and nine times. V usage is TRBV3-1 (or the pseudogene TRBV3-2) and J usage is TRBJ2-1; D perhaps matches TRBD1 (5 bases). Germline V gene data show CDR1 as LGHDT and CDR2 as YNNKEL (reference sequence). The CDR3 runs 12 residues. V was pared by 7 bases and J by 6 bases, with 10 bases between. The CDR3 nucleotides are TGTGCCAGCACCTCTGGGGCCAATGAGCAGTTCTTC. Protein sequence: CASTSGANEQFF.

The V call is TRBV7-8, the J call TRBJ2-7; 10 positions match TRBD1. The V gene's germline CDR1 is SGHVS and CDR2 FQNEAQ. J gave up 7 bases and V 6 bases, and 9 bases lay outside the gene matches. This CDR3 has 14 residues. CDR3 loop: CASSQGTGVREQYF. CDR3 nucleotide sequence: TGTGCCAGCAGTCAGGGGACAGGGGTTCGGGAGCAGTACTTC.

The V call is TRBV6-6, the J call TRBJ2-1, with 10 bases fitting TRBD2. Losses at the gene ends were 6 bases for V and 4 bases for J; bases not matched to a gene: 6. This CDR3 contains 15 residues. Germline CDR1 and CDR2: MNHNY and SVGAGI (reference sequence). CDR3 nucleotide sequence: TGTGCCAGCAGCCCCGGACTAGCGGAGTACAATGAGCAGTTCTTC. This codes for CASSPGLAEYNEQFF.

The rearrangement joins TRBV11-3 to TRBJ2-3; D is unresolved. Between the trimmed V and J ends, which lost 1 base and 1 base, there was a span of 9 bases. Germline CDR1 reads SGHNT; CDR2 reads YENEEA. The CDR3 extends over 15 amino acids. CDR3 loop: CASSLGVGGTDTQYF. CDR3 nucleotide sequence: TGTGCCAGCAGCTTAGGAGTCGGAGGCACAGATACGCAGTATTTT. Full variable domain (remainder filled in from reference TRBV11-3 and TRBJ2-3): EAGVVQSPRYKIIEKKQPVAFWCNPISGHNTLYWYLQNLGQGPELLIRYENEEAVDDSQLPKDRFSAERLKGVDSTLKIQPAELGDSAVYLCASSLGVGGTDTQYFGPGTRLTVL.

This clone was recorded a few times. Here the CDR3 reads CASATSASVFLGEQETQYF. CDR3 bases: TGTGCCAGCGCTACTAGCGCCTCCGTATTCCTGGGGGAGCAAGAGACCCAGTACTTC. The chain recombines TRBV27 with TRBJ2-5, with 7 bases matching TRBD2. Looked up from germline, CDR1 is MNHEY and CDR2 is SMNVEV (reference sequence). The CDR3 runs 19 residues. V lost 8 bases to trimming and J lost 2 bases; unmatched junction nucleotides: 23.

The chain combines TRBV5-4 with TRBJ1-6; the match to TRBD1 covers 10 bases. CDR1 and CDR2 (germline): SGHNT, YYREEE (reference sequence). V lost 4 bases and J lost 9; bases outside the gene matches: 10. This CDR3 has 16 residues. CDR3 residues: CASSVPGTGEGSPLHF. DNA for the CDR3: TGTGCCAGCAGCGTTCCCGGGACAGGGGAGGGTTCACCCCTCCACTTT.

The rearrangement links TRBV19 to TRBJ1-4; 7 bases are shared with TRBD1. There are 13 residues in the CDR3. Germline trimming cut 9 bases from V and 7 bases from J; bases unmatched to any gene: 8. Germline V CDR1 and CDR2: LNHDA, SQIVND (reference sequence). The CDR3 DNA sequence: TGTGCCAGCAGACAGGGCGGCGGTGAAAAACTGTTTTTT. Protein: CASRQGGGEKLFF.

This chain joins TRBV6-1 and TRBJ1-2; the match to TRBD1 covers 7 bases. This CDR3 region has 14 residues. Germline V CDR1 and CDR2: MNHNS, SASEGT. After removal of 6 bases from V and 4 bases from J, the junction contained 8 bases not matched to a gene. CDR3 sequence reads: CASRQPGQSYGYTF. CDR3 in DNA: TGTGCCAGCAGACAACCGGGACAGAGCTATGGCTACACCTTC.

The chain recombines TRBV11-2 with TRBJ2-7; TRBD2 aligns across 14 bases. The germline gives CDR1 SGHAT, CDR2 FQNNGV. The V gene end was trimmed by 6 bases and the J gene end by 5 bases; junction bases not matched to a gene: 9. This CDR3 is built from 16 residues. The CDR3 is CASSPPGLAGVHEQYF. The CDR3 nucleotides are TGTGCCAGCAGTCCTCCGGGACTAGCGGGAGTACACGAGCAGTACTTC.

The V and J genes are TRBV19 and TRBJ2-7; 11 nucleotides align to TRBD2. The germline CDR1 and CDR2 sequences are LNHDA and SQIVND (reference sequence). The CDR3 length is 15 residues. The J segment lost 2 bases and the V segment lost 2 bases, leaving 2 bases of the junction unmatched. The CDR3 nucleotides are TGTGCCAGTAGTATAAGGGGACTAGCGGCCTACGAGCAGTACTTC. Protein product: CASSIRGLAAYEQYF.

A word on this clone: The junction departs from germline at one end; a sequencing error may be responsible. The chain combines TRBV7-2 with TRBJ2-5, with 15 bases aligning to TRBD2. In germline, CDR1 is SGHTA, CDR2 FQGNSA. The CDR3 contains 15 residues. In nucleotides, the CDR3 is TGTGCCACCAGCCAGTGGACTAGCGGGGGGGGGACCCAGTACTTC. It yields the protein CATSQWTSGGGTQYF.